This T cell receptor (beta chain) emerged from a study of metastatic and nonmetastatic thyroid tumors. General observations from the study: A significant increase in TCR beta diversity was reportedly seen in malignant thyroid tumors relative to benign nodules, in blood and tumor.

Not a single patient had been given any form of treatment at any point before undergoing thyroid surgery. As originally analysed: Building a distant-metastasis classifier for papillary thyroid cancer drew on CDR3 differences across clinicopathological groups. TCRdb reanalyzed the PCR reads with MiXCR. TCRdb, not the authors, supplied the V and J calls. In the table there are tens of thousands of clones, 20% to 25% of which are singletons. In regard to this clone: Its matching antigen is unknown.

The TCR sequence derives from a female donor with papillary thyroid cancer or a benign thyroid nodule (not recorded which). Some clones in this sample may be carry-over from other donors' samples. The sequencing input was adjacent normal tissue.

CDR3 sequence: CAAGLYGRDLSAGELFF. CDR3 in DNA: TGTGCCGCCGGGTTGTATGGGCGGGACCTTTCCGCCGGGGAGCTGTTTTTT. V and J are TRBV7-8 and TRBJ2-2; a possible D gene is TRBD2 (6 bases). The CDR3 has 17 residues. V was clipped by 11 bases and J by 6 bases, with 28 bases between them. Germline-derived CDR1 and CDR2 are SGHVS and FQNEAQ.